This TCR beta chain was documented in a study of blood T cell repertoires in COVID-19. The overall study: Samples came from the United States, Italy and Spain, spanning acute and convalescent COVID-19. The analysed material was cDNA or gDNA that came from T cells, B-cell-depleted T cells, or PBMCs.

In the authors' methods: Estimation of nucleated cell counts was performed using reference gene primer amplification. The protocol was immunoSEQ multiplex PCR, while the TCRdb copy is restricted to in-frame clones and leaves out a portion. D and trimming come from the DNA, and the V and J calls and clone size come from that table. The sample lists about 200,000 clones, around four fifths occurring once. Patients in Seattle were enrolled during active infection, then followed longitudinally. V was pared by 7 bases and J by 0 bases, with 13 bases between. This CDR3 has 14 residues. The germline CDR1 and CDR2 sequences are SNHLY and FYNNEI. This clone was detected only once.

The sample taken for sequencing was peripheral blood. This TCR was sampled from a man aged 55-75 years with COVID-19, enrolled during active disease. The chain uses TRBV2 and TRBJ2-7; a possible D gene is TRBD1 (6 bases). This chain's CDR3 is CASILDRRSYEQYF. In DNA, the CDR3 is TGTGCCAGCATTTTAGACAGGCGCTCCTACGAGCAGTACTTC.